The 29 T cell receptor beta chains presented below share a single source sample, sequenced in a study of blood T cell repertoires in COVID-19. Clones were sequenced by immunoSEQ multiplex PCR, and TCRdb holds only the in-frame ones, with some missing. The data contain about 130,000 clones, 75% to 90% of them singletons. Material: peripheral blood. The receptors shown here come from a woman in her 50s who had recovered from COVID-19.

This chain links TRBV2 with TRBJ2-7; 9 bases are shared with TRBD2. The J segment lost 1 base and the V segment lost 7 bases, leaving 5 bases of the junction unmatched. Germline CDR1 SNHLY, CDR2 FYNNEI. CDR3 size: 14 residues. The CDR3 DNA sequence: TGTGCCAGCACATTAGCGGGAGCATCCTACGAGCAGTACTTC. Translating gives CASTLAGASYEQYF.

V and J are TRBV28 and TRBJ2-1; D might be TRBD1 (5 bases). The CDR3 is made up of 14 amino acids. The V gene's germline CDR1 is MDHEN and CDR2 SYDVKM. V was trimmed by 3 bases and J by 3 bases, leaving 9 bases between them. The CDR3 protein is CASSFTGFYNEQFF. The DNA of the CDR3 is TGTGCCAGCAGTTTCACAGGATTCTACAATGAGCAGTTCTTC.

The DNA of the CDR3 is TGCGCCAGCAGCTACGACAGGGGCCTCTACGAGCAGTACTTC. Its protein is CASSYDRGLYEQYF. The gene calls are TRBV5-1 and TRBJ2-7; TRBD1 aligns across 8 bases. The V gene end was trimmed by 3 bases and the J gene end by 3 bases; junction bases not matched to a gene: 5. Looked up from germline, CDR1 is SGHRS and CDR2 is YFSETQ. There are 14 residues in the CDR3.

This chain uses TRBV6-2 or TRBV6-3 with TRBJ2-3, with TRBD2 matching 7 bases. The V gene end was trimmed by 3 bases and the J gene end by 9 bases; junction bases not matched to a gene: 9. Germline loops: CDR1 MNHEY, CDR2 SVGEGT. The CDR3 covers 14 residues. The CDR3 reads CASSYDGGRRTQYF. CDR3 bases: TGTGCCAGCAGTTATGATGGCGGGAGAAGGACGCAGTATTTT.

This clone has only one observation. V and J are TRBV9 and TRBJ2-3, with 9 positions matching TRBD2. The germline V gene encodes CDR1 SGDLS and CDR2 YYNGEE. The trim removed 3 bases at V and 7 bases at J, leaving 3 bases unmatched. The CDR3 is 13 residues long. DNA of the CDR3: TGTGCCAGCAGCGGGGGACTAGCAAATACGCAGTATTTT. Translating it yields CASSGGLANTQYF.

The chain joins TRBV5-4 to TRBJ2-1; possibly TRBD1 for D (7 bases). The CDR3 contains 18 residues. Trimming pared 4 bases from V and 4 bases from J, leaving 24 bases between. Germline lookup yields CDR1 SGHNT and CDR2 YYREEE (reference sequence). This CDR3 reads CASSPKSGRGAGYNEQFF. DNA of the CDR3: TGTGCCAGCAGCCCAAAATCCGGCAGGGGGGCGGGGTACAATGAGCAGTTCTTC. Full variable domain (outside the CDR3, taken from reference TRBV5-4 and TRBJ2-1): ETGVTQSPTHLIKTRGQQVTLRCSSQSGHNTVSWYQQALGQGPQFIFQYYREEENGRGNFPPRFSGLQFPNYSSELNVNALELDDSALYLCASSPKSGRGAGYNEQFFGPGTRLTVL.

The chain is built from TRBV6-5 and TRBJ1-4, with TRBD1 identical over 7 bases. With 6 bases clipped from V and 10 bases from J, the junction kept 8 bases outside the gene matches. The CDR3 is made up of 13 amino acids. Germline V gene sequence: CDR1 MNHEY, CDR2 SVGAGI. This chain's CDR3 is CASSTGASAKLFF. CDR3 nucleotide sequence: TGTGCCAGCAGCACAGGGGCGTCGGCAAAACTGTTTTTT.

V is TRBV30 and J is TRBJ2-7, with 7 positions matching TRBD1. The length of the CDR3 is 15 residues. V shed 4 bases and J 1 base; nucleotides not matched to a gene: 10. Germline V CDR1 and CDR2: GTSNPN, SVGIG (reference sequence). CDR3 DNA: TGTGCCTGGAAAAATTTCGGGACAGCTTCCTACGAGCAGTACTTC. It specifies CAWKNFGTASYEQYF.

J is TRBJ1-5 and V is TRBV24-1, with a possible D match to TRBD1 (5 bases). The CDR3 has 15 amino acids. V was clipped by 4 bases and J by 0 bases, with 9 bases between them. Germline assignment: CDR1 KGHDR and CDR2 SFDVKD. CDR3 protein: CATSEGGYSNQPQHF. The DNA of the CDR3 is TGTGCCACCAGTGAGGGGGGGTATAGCAATCAGCCCCAGCATTTT.

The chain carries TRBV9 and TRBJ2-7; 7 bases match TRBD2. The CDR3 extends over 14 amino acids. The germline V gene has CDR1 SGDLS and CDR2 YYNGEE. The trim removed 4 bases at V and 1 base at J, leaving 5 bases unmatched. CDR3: CASSPRLASYEQYF. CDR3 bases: TGTGCCAGCAGCCCCCGACTAGCATCCTACGAGCAGTACTTC.

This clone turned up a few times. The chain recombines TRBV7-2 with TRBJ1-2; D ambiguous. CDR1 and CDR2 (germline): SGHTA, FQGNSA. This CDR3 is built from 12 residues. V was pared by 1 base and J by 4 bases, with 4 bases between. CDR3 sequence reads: CASSLVGYGYTF. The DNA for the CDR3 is TGTGCCAGCAGCTTAGTCGGCTATGGCTACACCTTC. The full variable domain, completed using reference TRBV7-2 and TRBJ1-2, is GAGVSQSPSNKVTEKGKDVELRCDPISGHTALYWYRQSLGQGLEFLIYFQGNSAPDKSGLPSDRFSAERTGGSVSTLTIQRTQQEDSAVYLCASSLVGYGYTFGSGTRLTVV.

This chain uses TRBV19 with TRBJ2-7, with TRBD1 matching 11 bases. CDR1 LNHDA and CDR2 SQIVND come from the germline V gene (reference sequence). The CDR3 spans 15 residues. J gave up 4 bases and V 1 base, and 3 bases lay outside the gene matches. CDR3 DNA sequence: TGTGCCAGTAGTATAGTTGGGACAGGGGGATACGAGCAGTACTTC. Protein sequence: CASSIVGTGGYEQYF. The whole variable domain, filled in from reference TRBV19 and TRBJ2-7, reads DGGITQSPKYLFRKEGQNVTLSCEQNLNHDAMYWYRQDPGQGLRLIYYSQIVNDFQKGDIAEGYSVSREKKESFPLTVTSAQKNPTAFYLCASSIVGTGGYEQYFGPGTRLTVT.

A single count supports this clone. As DNA, the CDR3 is TGTGCCAGCACGCGGGGACTGAACACTGAAGCTTTCTTT. Translating it yields CASTRGLNTEAFF. The V gene is TRBV9, the J gene TRBJ1-1; D may be TRBD1 (5 bases). Germline values: CDR1 SGDLS, CDR2 YYNGEE. The CDR3 is 13 residues long. V lost 6 bases, J lost 0 bases, and 9 bases lay in between.

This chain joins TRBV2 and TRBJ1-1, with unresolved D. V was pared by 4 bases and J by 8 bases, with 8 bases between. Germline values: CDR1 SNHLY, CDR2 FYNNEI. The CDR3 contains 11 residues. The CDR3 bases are TGTGCCAGCAGTGTGGCATCCGAAGCTTTCTTT. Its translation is CASSVASEAFF.

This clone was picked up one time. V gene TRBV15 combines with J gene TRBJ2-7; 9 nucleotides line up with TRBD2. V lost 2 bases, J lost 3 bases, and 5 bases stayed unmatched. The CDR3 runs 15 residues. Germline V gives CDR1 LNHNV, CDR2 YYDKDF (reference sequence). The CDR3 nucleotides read TGTGCCACCAGCAGAATTCTAGCGGGACGCTACGAGCAGTACTTC. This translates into CATSRILAGRYEQYF.

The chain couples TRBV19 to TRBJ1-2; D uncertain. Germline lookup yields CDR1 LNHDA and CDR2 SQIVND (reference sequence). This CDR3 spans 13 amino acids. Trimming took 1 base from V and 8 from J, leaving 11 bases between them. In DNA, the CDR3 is TGTGCCAGTAGTATAGGGCATTCTCAAGGCTACACCTTC. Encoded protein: CASSIGHSQGYTF.

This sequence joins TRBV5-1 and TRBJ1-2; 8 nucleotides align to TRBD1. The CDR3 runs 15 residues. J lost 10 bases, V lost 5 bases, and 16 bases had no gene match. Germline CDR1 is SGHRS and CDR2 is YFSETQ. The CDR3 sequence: CASRYPRTGLDDYTF. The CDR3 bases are TGCGCCAGCAGGTACCCCCGGACAGGGCTGGATGACTACACCTTC.

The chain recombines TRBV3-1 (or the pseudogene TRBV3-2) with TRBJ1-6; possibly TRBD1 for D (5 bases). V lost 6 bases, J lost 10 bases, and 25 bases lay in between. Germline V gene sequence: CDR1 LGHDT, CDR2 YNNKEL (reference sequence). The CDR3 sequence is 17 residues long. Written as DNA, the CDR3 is TGTGCCAGCAGACCCCGTATCTCCGGGGACTCGTTCTCACCCCTCCACTTT. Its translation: CASRPRISGDSFSPLHF.

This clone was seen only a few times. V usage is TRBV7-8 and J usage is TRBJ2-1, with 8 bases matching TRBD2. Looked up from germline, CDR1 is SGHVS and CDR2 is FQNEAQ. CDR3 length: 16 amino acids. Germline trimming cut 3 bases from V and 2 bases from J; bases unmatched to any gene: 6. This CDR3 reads CASSLSGAGAYNEQFF. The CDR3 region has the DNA TGTGCCAGCAGCTTGTCTGGAGCGGGGGCCTACAATGAGCAGTTCTTC.

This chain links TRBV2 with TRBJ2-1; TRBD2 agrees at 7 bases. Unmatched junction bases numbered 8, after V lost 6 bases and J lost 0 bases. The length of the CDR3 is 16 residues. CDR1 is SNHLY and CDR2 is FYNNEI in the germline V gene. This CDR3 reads CASRDLAASSYNEQFF. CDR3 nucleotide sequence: TGTGCCAGCAGAGATCTAGCGGCGAGCTCCTACAATGAGCAGTTCTTC.

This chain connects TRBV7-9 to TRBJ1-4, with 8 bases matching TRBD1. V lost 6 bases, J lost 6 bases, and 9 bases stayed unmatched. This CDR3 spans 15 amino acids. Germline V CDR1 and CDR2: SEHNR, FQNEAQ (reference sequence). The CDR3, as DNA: TGTGCCAGCAGTCTAAGGACAGGGATGGATGAAAAACTGTTTTTT. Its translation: CASSLRTGMDEKLFF.

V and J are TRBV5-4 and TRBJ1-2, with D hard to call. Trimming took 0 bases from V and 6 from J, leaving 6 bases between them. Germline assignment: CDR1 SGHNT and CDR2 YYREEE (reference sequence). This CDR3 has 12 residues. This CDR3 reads CASSLGSDGYTF. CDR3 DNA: TGTGCCAGCAGCTTGGGGAGCGATGGCTACACCTTC.

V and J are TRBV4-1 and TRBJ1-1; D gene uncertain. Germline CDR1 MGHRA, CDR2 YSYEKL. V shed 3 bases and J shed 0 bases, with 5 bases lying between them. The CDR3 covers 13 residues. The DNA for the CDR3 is TGCGCCAGCAGCCAGGGAGTGAACACTGAAGCTTTCTTT. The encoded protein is CASSQGVNTEAFF.

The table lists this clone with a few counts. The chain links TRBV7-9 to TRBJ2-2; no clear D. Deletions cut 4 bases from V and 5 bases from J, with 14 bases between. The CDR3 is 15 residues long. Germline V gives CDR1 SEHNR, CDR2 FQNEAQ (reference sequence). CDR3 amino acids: CASSSFSGSTGELFF. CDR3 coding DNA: TGTGCCAGCAGCTCCTTTTCCGGGTCGACCGGGGAGCTGTTTTTT.

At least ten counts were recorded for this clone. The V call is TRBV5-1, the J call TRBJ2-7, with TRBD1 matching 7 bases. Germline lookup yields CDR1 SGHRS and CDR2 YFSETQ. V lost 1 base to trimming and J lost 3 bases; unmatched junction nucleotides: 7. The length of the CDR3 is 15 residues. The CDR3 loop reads CASSLNSGGSYEQYF. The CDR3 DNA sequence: TGCGCCAGCAGCTTGAATTCAGGGGGAAGCTACGAGCAGTACTTC.

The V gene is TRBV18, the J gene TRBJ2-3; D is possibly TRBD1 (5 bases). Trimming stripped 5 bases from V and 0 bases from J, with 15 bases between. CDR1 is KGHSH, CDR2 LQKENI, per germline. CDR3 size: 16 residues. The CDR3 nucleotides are TGTGCCAGCTCAGAAAAACCAGGGTACAGCACAGATACGCAGTATTTT. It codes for CASSEKPGYSTDTQYF.

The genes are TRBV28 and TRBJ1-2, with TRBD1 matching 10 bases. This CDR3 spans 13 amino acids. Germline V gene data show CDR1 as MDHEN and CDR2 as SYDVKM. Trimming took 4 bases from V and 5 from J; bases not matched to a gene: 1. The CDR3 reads CASSWGQGYGYTF. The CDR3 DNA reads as TGTGCCAGCAGTTGGGGACAGGGGTATGGCTACACCTTC.

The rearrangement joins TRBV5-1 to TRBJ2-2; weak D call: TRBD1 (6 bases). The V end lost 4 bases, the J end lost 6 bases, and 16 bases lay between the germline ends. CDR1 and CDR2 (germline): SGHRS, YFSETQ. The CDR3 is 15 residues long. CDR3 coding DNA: TGCGCCAGCAGCCCGGGGACATCGCGCGCCGGGGAGCTGTTTTTT. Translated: CASSPGTSRAGELFF.

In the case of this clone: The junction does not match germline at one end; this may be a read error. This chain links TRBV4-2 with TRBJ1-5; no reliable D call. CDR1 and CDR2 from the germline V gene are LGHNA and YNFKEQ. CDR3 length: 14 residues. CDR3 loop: CVSSQDRGNQPQHF. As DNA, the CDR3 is TGTGTCAGCAGCCAAGATCGGGGCAATCAGCCCCAGCATTTT.